This TCR beta chain is from a study of blood T cells in healthy people across ages. Study-wide context: When template switching was applied, about one barcoded beta molecule was captured per two T cells.

Every sample gave at least 6 micrograms of total RNA when it was extracted. The use of a sample-barcoded 5' primer and a J-beta primer mix characterized a second PCR of roughly 7 to 11 cycles. MiXCR, run by TCRdb on the 5' RACE reads, gives a single entry per CDR3 protein. The sample records some 800,000 distinct CDR3 sequences, around a quarter being singletons. This clonotype has just one count. J gave up 7 bases and V 2 bases, and 8 bases lay outside the gene matches. Germline CDR1 is SGDLS and CDR2 is YYNGEE. The CDR3 has 15 amino acids. The sample was also reused in another study, on T cells of mothers and their children. That work adds: Donors were a few healthy Caucasian mothers and their six children. A slight, non-significant increase in overlap was found for related mother-child pairs relative to unrelated pairs.

The clonotype originates from a boy between 5 and 17 years old in good health. The source material was blood. The rearrangement joins TRBV9 to TRBJ2-1, with TRBD2 matching over 8 bases. The DNA of the CDR3 is TGTGCCAGCAGCGTGAGCGGGAGTACGGTTAATGAGCAGTTCTTC. Its translation is CASSVSGSTVNEQFF. The whole variable domain, remainder taken from reference TRBV9 and TRBJ2-1, is DSGVTQTPKHLITATGQRVTLRCSPRSGDLSVYWYQQSLDQGLQFLIQYYNGEERAKGNILERFSAQQFPDLHSELNLSSLELGDSALYFCASSVSGSTVNEQFFGPGTRLTVL.